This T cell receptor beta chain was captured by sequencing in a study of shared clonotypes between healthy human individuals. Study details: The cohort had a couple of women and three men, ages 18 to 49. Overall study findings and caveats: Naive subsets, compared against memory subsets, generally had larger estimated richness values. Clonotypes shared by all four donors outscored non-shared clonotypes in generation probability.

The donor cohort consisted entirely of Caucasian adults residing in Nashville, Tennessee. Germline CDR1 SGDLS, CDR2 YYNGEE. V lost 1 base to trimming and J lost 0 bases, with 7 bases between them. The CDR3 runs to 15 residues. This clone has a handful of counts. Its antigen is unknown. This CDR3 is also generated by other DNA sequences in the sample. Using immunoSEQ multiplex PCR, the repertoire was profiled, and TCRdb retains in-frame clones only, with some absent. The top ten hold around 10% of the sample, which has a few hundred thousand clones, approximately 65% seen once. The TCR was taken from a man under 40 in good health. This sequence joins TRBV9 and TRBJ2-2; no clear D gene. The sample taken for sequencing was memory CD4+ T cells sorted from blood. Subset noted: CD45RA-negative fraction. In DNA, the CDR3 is TGTGCCAGCAGCGTAACGAACTCGAACACCGGGGAGCTGTTTTTT. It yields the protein CASSVTNSNTGELFF.